The 21 T cell receptor beta chains below come from one sample, sequenced in a study of beta chain features in type 1 diabetes. Of the isolated RNA, all was reverse transcribed, and so the sequenced material was expressed TCRB transcripts. Clones were read by immunoSEQ multiplex PCR, and TCRdb kept only the in-frame ones, dropping some. The sample lists 620,000 or so clones; about a sixth were seen once. Source material: naive CD4+ T cells from blood. The receptors here all came from a man between 18 and 35 years old in good health.

The rearrangement uses TRBV5-1 and TRBJ2-6, with 7 bases fitting TRBD1. The length of the CDR3 is 19 residues. The J segment lost 0 bases and the V segment lost 0 bases, leaving 9 bases of the junction unmatched. CDR1 is SGHRS, CDR2 YFSETQ, per germline. CDR3 nucleotide sequence: TGCGCCAGCAGCTTGGAGGGACAGCTTCTCCTCTCTGGGGCCAACGTCCTGACTTTC. This encodes CASSLEGQLLLSGANVLTF.

A few counts support this clone. The chain couples TRBV28 to TRBJ2-1; D gene ambiguous. The CDR3 consists of 15 residues. V gave up 6 bases and J gave up 4 bases, with 16 bases separating them. Germline CDR1 is MDHEN and CDR2 is SYDVKM. The CDR3 protein is CASSPGSVGYNEQFF. The CDR3 DNA reads TGTGCCAGCAGCCCCGGATCTGTGGGGTACAATGAGCAGTTCTTC. The whole variable domain, filled in from reference TRBV28 and TRBJ2-1, reads DVKVTQSSRYLVKRTGEKVFLECVQDMDHENMFWYRQDPGLGLRLIYFSYDVKMKEKGDIPEGYSVSREKKERFSLILESASTNQTSMYLCASSPGSVGYNEQFFGPGTRLTVL.

This clone was counted a few times. J is TRBJ2-6 and V is TRBV19; no reliable D call. Germline CDR1 reads LNHDA; CDR2 reads SQIVND (reference sequence). The germline V and J ends were trimmed by 4 bases and 0 bases, with 10 bases remaining between them. The CDR3 extends over 16 amino acids. CDR3 residues: CASSNVIPSGANVLTF. CDR3 sequence (DNA): TGTGCCAGTAGTAATGTCATACCCTCTGGGGCCAACGTCCTGACTTTC.

This clone appeared a few times. The genes are TRBV19 and TRBJ2-7; 8 bases fit TRBD2. CDR1 is LNHDA and CDR2 is SQIVND in the germline V gene (reference sequence). This CDR3 spans 14 amino acids. V shed 5 bases and J 2 bases; nucleotides not matched to a gene: 5. This chain's CDR3 is CASSLSGGPYEQYF. The DNA for the CDR3 is TGTGCCAGTAGTCTGAGCGGGGGACCCTACGAGCAGTACTTC.

This clone turned up a few times. The J gene is TRBJ2-7, the V gene TRBV9, with 8 bases matching TRBD2. The CDR3 contains 16 residues. Germline lookup yields CDR1 SGDLS and CDR2 YYNGEE. V gave up 0 bases and J gave up 5 bases; unmatched junction bases: 10. As DNA, the CDR3 is TGTGCCAGCAGCGTAGCAGGGGCGGGAGGTAGCCACGAGCAGTACTTC. Encoded protein: CASSVAGAGGSHEQYF. The full variable domain, rest sourced from reference TRBV9 and TRBJ2-7, is DSGVTQTPKHLITATGQRVTLRCSPRSGDLSVYWYQQSLDQGLQFLIQYYNGEERAKGNILERFSAQQFPDLHSELNLSSLELGDSALYFCASSVAGAGGSHEQYFGPGTRLTVT.

A few counts support this clone. The V gene is TRBV7-2, the J gene TRBJ1-2; no reliable D call. CDR1 is SGHTA and CDR2 is FQGNSA in the germline V gene. This CDR3 is built from 13 residues. Trimming shortened V by 6 bases and J by 4 bases, and 12 bases separated the two germline ends. The chain's CDR3 is CASRQSGGYGYTF. Here the CDR3 DNA reads TGTGCCAGCAGACAATCCGGAGGCTATGGCTACACCTTC.

Comments on this clone: This sample includes further DNA sequences coding for the same CDR3. This chain connects TRBV5-1 to TRBJ1-2; no definite D call. The CDR3 is 13 residues long. Germline loops: CDR1 SGHRS, CDR2 YFSETQ. Trimming cost V 0 bases and J 4 bases, with 7 bases left between them. The CDR3 reads CASSLGQPYGYTF. The CDR3 region has the DNA TGCGCCAGCAGCTTGGGTCAGCCCTATGGCTACACCTTC.

This clone was detected a few times. V gene TRBV9 combines with J gene TRBJ1-1, with D tentatively TRBD1 (6 bases). The CDR3 sequence is 15 residues long. CDR1 and CDR2 from the germline V gene are SGDLS and YYNGEE. Trimming left V 4 bases short and J 1 base short, with 14 bases between. CDR3 in amino acids: CASSPTGQPNTEAFF. The CDR3 bases are TGTGCCAGCAGCCCGACGGGACAACCGAACACTGAAGCTTTCTTT.

This clone appeared a few times. The chain employs TRBV5-4 and TRBJ2-7; 7 bases map to TRBD2. CDR3 length equals 15 residues. After removal of 4 bases from V and 5 bases from J, the junction contained 12 bases not matched to a gene. CDR1 and CDR2 (germline): SGHNT, YYREEE (reference sequence). The CDR3 here is CASSQGLGEHHEQYF. The DNA for the CDR3 is TGTGCCAGCAGCCAAGGACTAGGGGAACACCACGAGCAGTACTTC.

V and J are TRBV30 and TRBJ2-5, with 14 positions matching TRBD2. The CDR3 has 16 amino acids. Germline-derived CDR1 and CDR2 are GTSNPN and SVGIG (reference sequence). V shed 1 base, J shed 4 bases, and the junction held 5 bases outside the gene matches. Here the CDR3 reads CAWSGTSGGRRETQYF. CDR3 in DNA: TGTGCCTGGAGTGGGACTAGCGGGGGGCGGAGAGAGACCCAGTACTTC.

Only a few counts were recorded for this clone. The gene calls are TRBV9 and TRBJ2-7; no clear D gene. V gave up 0 bases and J gave up 0 bases, with 10 bases separating them. The CDR3 runs to 15 residues. Per the germline V gene, CDR1 is SGDLS and CDR2 is YYNGEE. CDR3 in amino acids: CASSVAGHGSYEQYF. The DNA for the CDR3 is TGTGCCAGCAGCGTAGCGGGCCACGGCTCCTACGAGCAGTACTTC.

This clone appeared a few times. In DNA, the CDR3 is TGTGCCAGCAGTTTGGGCAACAGGGCAGAGACCCAGTACTTC. It is translated as CASSLGNRAETQYF. This chain uses TRBV28 with TRBJ2-5, with D maybe TRBD1 (6 bases). The CDR3 is made up of 14 amino acids. V lost 3 bases to trimming and J lost 4 bases, with 12 bases between them. The germline V gene encodes CDR1 MDHEN and CDR2 SYDVKM.

The chain combines TRBV5-1 with TRBJ2-7; 9 bases match TRBD2. Germline V gene lookup returns CDR1 SGHRS and CDR2 YFSETQ. Losses at the gene ends were 0 bases for V and 7 bases for J; bases not matched to a gene: 5. This CDR3 is built from 14 residues. CDR3 sequence reads: CASSLALAGLEQYF. The CDR3 coding sequence is TGCGCCAGCAGCTTGGCCCTAGCGGGGTTAGAGCAGTACTTC.

This clone was picked up a small number of times. The rearrangement links TRBV30 to TRBJ1-5, with D uncertain. Germline V CDR1 and CDR2: GTSNPN, SVGIG (reference sequence). V lost 1 base to trimming and J lost 3 bases, with 7 bases between them. The CDR3 extends over 13 amino acids. CDR3 nucleotide sequence: TGTGCCTGGAGTGAAGGAAACAATCAGCCCCAGCATTTT. Translating gives CAWSEGNNQPQHF.

This clone has just a few counts. The CDR3 DNA is TGTGCCAGCAGCCAGGACAGAGGCTCCTACGAGCAGTACTTC. It yields the protein CASSQDRGSYEQYF. The V call is TRBV13, the J call TRBJ2-7; maybe TRBD1 (6 bases). Between the trimmed V and J ends, which lost 5 bases and 0 bases, there was a span of 11 bases. CDR1 and CDR2 (germline): PRHDT, FYEKMQ (reference sequence). The CDR3 extends over 14 amino acids.

The chain combines TRBV28 with TRBJ1-5; 7 bases agree with TRBD1. This CDR3 is built from 17 residues. Germline V lookup: CDR1 MDHEN, CDR2 SYDVKM. V was pared by 3 bases and J by 1 base, with 9 bases of the junction left unmatched. CDR3 in amino acids: CASSFPAVGQSNQPQHF. The CDR3 DNA reads TGTGCCAGCAGTTTCCCTGCCGTGGGACAGAGCAATCAGCCCCAGCATTTT.

This clone was detected only a few times. The CDR3 sequence is CASQGAGNRYNEQFF. DNA of the CDR3: TGCGCCAGCCAAGGCGCGGGAAACCGATACAATGAGCAGTTCTTC. This chain joins TRBV4-1 and TRBJ2-1, with a tentative D call TRBD2 (6 bases). Germline V gives CDR1 MGHRA, CDR2 YSYEKL. The CDR3 loop spans 15 amino acids. Trimming left V 8 bases short and J 4 bases short, with 18 bases between.

This clone was counted only a few times. The J gene is TRBJ2-3, the V gene TRBV7-2, with 8 bases fitting TRBD2. J lost 3 bases, V lost 5 bases, and 13 bases had no gene match. The germline V gene encodes CDR1 SGHTA and CDR2 FQGNSA. The CDR3 is made up of 17 amino acids. The CDR3: CASSPSGSTIATDTQYF. CDR3 bases: TGTGCCAGCAGCCCGAGCGGGAGTACGATTGCAACAGATACGCAGTATTTT.

This clone was detected only a few times. The chain is built from TRBV7-4 and TRBJ1-4; tentatively, D is TRBD1 (5 bases). V was shortened by 7 bases and J by 7 bases, with 16 bases between the two germline ends. The germline CDR1 and CDR2 sequences are SGHVT and SQSDAQ. CDR3 length equals 14 residues. The CDR3 protein is CASILGACTEKLFF. CDR3 nucleotides: TGTGCCAGCATCCTAGGGGCCTGCACTGAAAAACTGTTTTTT.

The rearrangement uses TRBV7-2 and TRBJ2-3, with D perhaps TRBD2 (5 bases). CDR1 is SGHTA and CDR2 is FQGNSA in the germline V gene. There are 12 residues in the CDR3. V dropped 9 bases and J dropped 6 bases, with 13 bases sitting between them. The CDR3 here is CARAEGADTQYF. The CDR3 DNA follows: TGTGCCAGGGCTGAGGGCGCGGATACGCAGTATTTT.

This clone was counted a few times. The gene calls are TRBV6-6 and TRBJ1-2; TRBD1 agrees at 11 bases. Germline V gene data show CDR1 as MNHNY and CDR2 as SVGAGI (reference sequence). The CDR3 has 15 residues. J was trimmed by 3 bases and V by 4 bases; bases with no gene match: 4. In DNA, the CDR3 is TGTGCCAGCAGTTCCCCGGGACAGGGGGACTATGGCTACACCTTC. Protein product: CASSSPGQGDYGYTF.